This TCR beta chain is from a study of blood T cell repertoires in COVID-19 (dated by TCRdb to the early 2020s). About the study as a whole: The collaborator samples originated in the United States, Italy and Spain and spanned the acute and convalescent phases of COVID-19. The material from the prospective study consisted of cDNA or gDNA derived from T cells, B-cell-depleted T cells, or PBMCs. Deeply sampled blood TCRbeta repertoires from subjects exposed to, actively infected with, or recovered from COVID-19 were included in the dataset. The repertoires were made available in a free public database intended to serve as a resource for research on the immune response to SARS-CoV-2. Samples were obtained from the ongoing ImmuneRACE study (first 160 participants) and from over 1,000 subjects provided by 6 global collaborators. Sample metadata almost always included a de-identified subject ID, COVID-19 status, age in years and sex. Where HLA class I and class II types were available, the types were taken from metadata supplied by the sample provider, not from assay-based typing. Paper-wide results and their limitations: Clinical and demographic metadata were provided uncurated, with the amount varying by source and participant.

In regard to this clone: Its cognate antigen has yet to be identified. The sample holds no much larger clone one base away, and base qualities are not on file.

In the prospective study, participants were about 18 to 89 years old, resided in under 30 geographic areas of the United States, and were enrolled through a virtual design. Cohort assignment in the prospective study relied on participant-reported clinical history from a screening survey and a study questionnaire. In the prospective study, whole blood, serum and a nasopharyngeal or oropharyngeal swab were collected from each participant by mobile phlebotomists. Participants in the prospective study had the option to provide additional blood draws and questionnaires over a roughly 2-month period. Prospective study blood samples were shipped either frozen or at room temperature before DNA extraction. Including cysteine and phenylalanine, the CDR3 has 13 amino acids. The CDR3 DNA has 39 bases and is translated from base 1. The germline V gene encodes CDR1 SGHRS and CDR2 YFSETQ. V drops 5 bases and J drops 5 bases, leaving 13 bases in between.

The immunoSEQ Assay, a bias-controlled multiplex PCR, was used to amplify TCRbeta CDR3 regions from genomic DNA. Regarding the original processing steps: Nucleated cell counts per sample were estimated from amplification of reference gene primers within the assay. To quantify the absolute abundance of each unique TCRbeta CDR3 rearrangement, sequence reads were collapsed and filtered. For each sample, productive Simpson clonality was calculated as the square root of Simpson's diversity index across productive rearrangements. Imported from immuneACCESS, the table was reduced by TCRdb to in-frame sequences with V and J called. These copies leave out some clones; in studies compared against another copy, an unresolved V gene accounts for under half, and the cause of the remainder is not known. V and J calls and clone size are given by that table; D and trimming were obtained from the DNA. The table for this sample lists roughly 160,000 clones; 81% of them were counted only once. Roughly 5% of the sample lies in the top ten.

This receptor was obtained from a woman aged 35 to 49 with acute COVID-19. Here the chain combines TRBV5-1 and TRBJ2-5; a tentative D call is TRBD2 (6 bases match). Sequenced sample: PBMCs or T cells enriched from blood (not recorded which). The sequenced DNA: TGCGCCAGCAGTTTTAGTGGGGGGGAGACCCAGTACTTC. It specifies CASSFSGGETQYF. Here the CDR3 is joined to the reference TRBV5-1 and TRBJ2-5 genes, and the full variable domain is: KAGVTQTPRYLIKTRGQQVTLSCSPISGHRSVSWYQQTPGQGLQFLFEYFSETQRNKGNFPGRFSGRQFSNSRSEMNVSTLELGDSALYLCASSFSGGETQYFGPGTRLLVL.